This record looks at one TCR beta chain sequence and its context. This clone was found a few times. The clone's antigen remains unknown. No much larger clonotype is one base removed from it; base qualities were not supplied. This entry comes from a study of Tregs in tolerant kidney transplant recipients (dated by TCRdb to the late 2010s). General notes on the study: Related donors were used in the transplants with nonmyeloablative bone marrow transplantation, and mixed chimerism was transient in the human trials. The study applied TCRbeta sequencing to find donor-specific regulatory T cells before combined kidney and bone marrow transplantation and then followed those same cells after transplant. Study-level results and caveats: Although technical replication error seemed to be minimal, the question of biological reproducibility was not addressed directly. Because only a small number of patients were included, the study had limitations, and the results will need to be validated in larger populations as well as under other immunosuppression protocols. PCR primers changed over time for some patients, so nucleotide-level comparison across those patients' samples was not possible. In tolerant patients, donor-specific Tregs expanded more than Tregs overall, which suggests antigen-driven rather than nonspecific expansion. The most biologically relevant and donor-specific TCRbeta repertoire appeared to be identified by expanding Tregs with activated donor B cells.

The time point label corresponds to: blood sample drawn before combined kidney and bone marrow transplant. Unstimulated Tregs (CD4+CD25+CD127-), CD4+ non-Tregs (CD4+CD25-), CD4 and CD8 cells were FACS-sorted from thawed PBMCs. Several combined kidney and bone marrow transplant recipients from the ITN036ST trial were included as patients, and samples were available only from these trial subjects. Healthy control blood was separated into PBMCs by Ficoll density gradient and cryopreserved, and patient PBMCs were collected both before and after transplant. V has 3 bases trimmed and J has 3 bases trimmed; junction bases matching no gene number 5. The CDR3 measures 14 amino acids from cysteine to phenylalanine. Only the CDR3 portion is preserved as DNA: 42 bases, with reading frame beginning at the first base. The CDR1 and CDR2 encoded by the germline V gene are SGHDT and YYEEEE. For TCRbeta CDR3 sequencing, genomic DNA was extracted from sorted cells using the QIAGEN DNeasy Blood and Tissue Kit. High-throughput TCRbeta CDR3 sequencing was carried out commercially through immunoSEQ, with PCR amplification with bias correction and internal controls included. Turning to the authors' computational methods: Unique productive TCRbeta sequences were defined by CDR3 nucleotide sequence where primers matched, and otherwise by CDR3 amino acid sequence together with Vbeta and Jbeta genes. Sorting error was corrected by removing sequences shared between sorted populations at a frequency ratio of 2:1 or less, and the remaining shared sequences were assigned to the higher population. Donor-reactive sequences were defined as at least 5-fold expanded in CFSE-low cells versus unstimulated cells, with frequency of at least 0.01% in CFSE-low cells. Repertoire divergence was quantified by Jensen-Shannon divergence calculated from the top 100 TCRbeta sequences ranked by frequency. For samples with multiple sequencing runs, sorting error was corrected separately for each run before the runs were pooled. In its TCRdb copy, this immuneACCESS table keeps in-frame sequences only and misses some clones. Where compared with another copy, unresolved V genes explain less than half of these, and the others have no known cause. The DNA was the basis for D and trimming; V, J and clone size are from that table. The sample includes 95,000 to 120,000 clones, with around 89% observed a single time. 0.3% to 0.4% of the sample goes to the ten largest clones.

The chain joins TRBV5-6 to TRBJ2-7, and 8 junctional nucleotides match TRBD2. Sequences were derived from CD4+ T cells from blood, sampled before the transplant. The receptor's source is a human donor who received a combined kidney and bone marrow transplant. The nucleotide sequence reads as follows: TGTGCCAGCAGCTCGGGACTAGGTCACTACGAGCAGTACTTC. Its coded protein is CASSSGLGHYEQYF.